The clone carrying this TCR beta chain was detected many times. The antigen remains unidentified. TCRdb independently ran MiXCR on the RACE reads; one entry per CDR3 protein. The repertoire holds 80,000 to 100,000 distinct CDR3 sequences, with 10% as singletons. Indicated time point: patch test 2, 6 weeks after DPC sensitization. The treatment here: therapeutic diphenylcyclopropenone sensitization with weekly scalp DPC. This record belongs to a study of human T cells and chemical hapten exposure. Background on the study: Diagnoses of alopecia areata, totalis or universalis occurred in mostly female patients.

CDR3 length: 16 residues. Study-wide results and caveats: Among TCRs, those above 1 in 1000 frequency were unaffected by DPC sensitization. Having alopecia, the donors may differ immunologically from healthy people. Expanded TCR sets contained significantly more large CDR3 similarity clusters than controls.

This sequence originates from a woman between 45 and 65 years old with alopecia areata. Some clones in this sample may be carry-over from other donors' samples. Here the sequenced sample was whole blood, taken in connection with sensitization to the hapten diphenylcyclopropenone (DPC). V usage is TRBV12-1 and J usage is TRBJ1-1. TRBV12-1 has pseudogene status. CDR3 region: CASNLLGSAQNTEAFF. CDR3 in DNA: TGTGCCAGCAATCTACTTGGTTCAGCACAGAACACTGAAGCTTTCTTT.